Listed here are 25 T cell receptor beta chains from one sample, sequenced in a study of radiotherapy plus CTLA-4 blockade in lung cancer. Libraries were prepared by immunoSEQ multiplex PCR; TCRdb keeps only in-frame clonotypes and omits some of them. This sample has 35,000 to 40,000 clones, with 75% to 90% found just once. The sequences come from peripheral blood, collected from a patient treated with radiotherapy plus ipilimumab. The source of these receptors is a human donor with non-small cell lung cancer who had stable disease on radiotherapy plus ipilimumab.

This clone was seen a few times. J is TRBJ2-7 and V is TRBV6-8; TRBD2 might be the D (6 bases). Trimming removed 5 bases at V and 1 base at J, with 15 bases between. The V gene's germline CDR1 is MNHGY and CDR2 SAAAGT. The CDR3 runs 15 residues. The CDR3 protein is CASSEGGTGSYEQYF. In nucleotides, the CDR3 is TGTGCCAGCAGTGAAGGCGGGACTGGATCCTACGAGCAGTACTTC.

V is TRBV9 and J is TRBJ1-4; D is perhaps TRBD1 (6 bases). Trimming took off 3 bases at V and 4 bases at J, with 10 bases between the two ends. Germline V gene data show CDR1 as SGDLS and CDR2 as YYNGEE. This CDR3 spans 14 amino acids. The CDR3 coding sequence is TGTGCCAGCAGCGCCACAGGGAGTAATGAAAAACTGTTTTTT. Its protein is CASSATGSNEKLFF.

This sequence joins TRBV11-2 and TRBJ2-7; a possible D gene is TRBD1 (6 bases). Germline V gives CDR1 SGHAT, CDR2 FQNNGV. V gave up 5 bases and J gave up 7 bases, with 15 bases separating them. The CDR3 sequence is 13 residues long. CDR3 loop: CASSPGPQGEQYF. CDR3 sequence (DNA): TGTGCCAGCAGCCCGGGGCCACAGGGAGAGCAGTACTTC.

V and J are TRBV9 and TRBJ2-7; perhaps TRBD2 as D (7 bases). V was cut by 4 bases and J by 3 bases, with 26 bases left in between. Germline CDR1 SGDLS, CDR2 YYNGEE. This CDR3 region has 18 residues. The DNA for the CDR3 is TGTGCCAGCAGCCCACACGAGGGGGAGGGGCCCTCCAGCTACGAGCAGTACTTC. Its protein is CASSPHEGEGPSSYEQYF.

The genes are TRBV19 and TRBJ2-2, with 10 bases identical to TRBD2. The CDR3 is 16 amino acids. Trimming at V came to 1 base and at J to 5 bases, leaving 4 bases not matched to a gene. Germline CDR1 and CDR2: LNHDA and SQIVND (reference sequence). CDR3 DNA sequence: TGTGCCAGTAGTATAGGTCTAGCGGGAGCAACCGGGGAGCTGTTTTTT. Translated, it gives CASSIGLAGATGELFF.

The chain combines TRBV9 with TRBJ1-2; the match to TRBD1 covers 9 bases. Germline CDR1 reads SGDLS; CDR2 reads YYNGEE. V lost 2 bases to trimming and J lost 5 bases; unmatched junction nucleotides: 4. The CDR3 totals 14 residues. CDR3 amino acids: CASSVGTGHYGYTF. CDR3 DNA sequence: TGTGCCAGCAGCGTCGGGACAGGGCATTATGGCTACACCTTC. The full variable domain, rest sourced from reference TRBV9 and TRBJ1-2, is DSGVTQTPKHLITATGQRVTLRCSPRSGDLSVYWYQQSLDQGLQFLIQYYNGEERAKGNILERFSAQQFPDLHSELNLSSLELGDSALYFCASSVGTGHYGYTFGSGTRLTVV.

J is TRBJ2-5 and V is TRBV2; 11 bases match TRBD2. The V segment lost 5 bases and the J segment 2 bases; nucleotides outside the gene matches: 10. The CDR3 runs to 17 residues. Germline V gene lookup returns CDR1 SNHLY and CDR2 FYNNEI. As DNA, the CDR3 is TGTGCCAGCAGTCCCAAACGTAGCGGGAGGGGGCAAGAGACCCAGTACTTC. Residues: CASSPKRSGRGQETQYF.

V and J are TRBV27 and TRBJ2-1; 7 bases are a match to TRBD1. Germline assignment: CDR1 MNHEY and CDR2 SMNVEV (reference sequence). The CDR3 sequence is 15 residues long. J lost 6 bases, V lost 6 bases, and 11 bases had no gene match. CDR3 DNA sequence: TGTGCCAGCAGATCGGACAGGTTGGGCGTCAATGAGCAGTTCTTC. Amino acid sequence: CASRSDRLGVNEQFF.

The CDR3 region is CASSGGVSGANVLTF. The CDR3 nucleotides are TGTGCCAGCAGCGGCGGGGTGTCGGGGGCCAACGTCCTGACTTTC. The chain uses TRBV2 and TRBJ2-6, with TRBD2 as a possible D gene (6 bases). The V and J ends lost 6 bases and 4 bases respectively, with 13 bases between them. The CDR3 sequence is 15 residues long. Per the germline V gene, CDR1 is SNHLY and CDR2 is FYNNEI.

V usage is TRBV15 and J usage is TRBJ1-1; tentative D call: TRBD1 (5 bases). The CDR3 runs 13 residues. The V gene lost 3 bases and the J gene lost 7 bases, with 12 bases spanning the gap. The germline V gene has CDR1 LNHNV and CDR2 YYDKDF (reference sequence). Here the CDR3 DNA reads TGTGCCACCAGCAGCGCGCGGGGGATTGAAGCTTTCTTT. As protein: CATSSARGIEAFF.

The chain recombines TRBV28 with TRBJ2-3, with 10 bases aligning to TRBD2. After removal of 1 base from V and 3 bases from J, the junction contained 10 bases not matched to a gene. The CDR3 length is 18 residues. Germline CDR1 and CDR2: MDHEN and SYDVKM. The CDR3 reads CASSLYGLAEALTDTQYF. CDR3 nucleotide sequence: TGTGCCAGCAGTTTATACGGACTAGCGGAGGCCTTAACAGATACGCAGTATTTT. The full variable domain, its missing parts supplied by reference TRBV28 and TRBJ2-3, is DVKVTQSSRYLVKRTGEKVFLECVQDMDHENMFWYRQDPGLGLRLIYFSYDVKMKEKGDIPEGYSVSREKKERFSLILESASTNQTSMYLCASSLYGLAEALTDTQYFGPGTRLTVL.

The CDR3 loop reads CASSSPAGLKETQYF. For the CDR3, the DNA is TGTGCCAGCAGCTCCCCGGCAGGGCTGAAAGAGACCCAGTACTTC. The V and J genes are TRBV5-6 and TRBJ2-5, with a tentative D call TRBD1 (5 bases). From germline, CDR1 is SGHDT and CDR2 YYEEEE. With 3 bases removed from V and 3 bases from J, the gap between germline ends came to 15 bases. This CDR3 contains 15 residues. Combining the CDR3 with reference TRBV5-6 and TRBJ2-5 gives the whole variable domain DAGVTQSPTHLIKTRGQQVTLRCSPKSGHDTVSWYQQALGQGPQFIFQYYEEEERQRGNFPDRFSGHQFPNYSSELNVNALLLGDSALYLCASSSPAGLKETQYFGPGTRLLVL.

On this clone: The junction departs from the called germline gene at one end, perhaps through a read error. J is TRBJ2-7 and V is TRBV2; no clear D. CDR1 SNHLY and CDR2 FYNNEI come from the germline V gene. This CDR3 comprises 13 residues. CDR3 protein: CASSELPDTFVVF. As DNA, the CDR3 is TGTGCCAGCAGTGAACTCCCAGACACCTTTGTTGTTTTC.

The chain recombines TRBV7-3 with TRBJ1-1; no firm D call. Deletions cut 6 bases from V and 2 bases from J, with 13 bases between. Germline CDR1 and CDR2: SGHTA and FQGTGA. This CDR3 has 14 amino acids. CDR3 coding DNA: TGTGCCAGCAGTGAGGGCAGCTTAAACACTGAAGCTTTCTTT. Residues: CASSEGSLNTEAFF.

This clone occurred a few times. The chain recombines TRBV7-9 with TRBJ2-1; TRBD2 aligns across 12 bases. The CDR3 is 18 residues long. V shed 5 bases, J shed 7 bases, and the junction held 15 bases outside the gene matches. The germline gives CDR1 SEHNR, CDR2 FQNEAQ (reference sequence). CDR3 bases: TGTGCCAGCAGCCCAGACCCGCTAGCGGGAGGGCCTAGGAATGAGCAGTTCTTC. The encoded protein is CASSPDPLAGGPRNEQFF.

This chain uses TRBV7-2 with TRBJ2-7, with 9 bases that match TRBD1. The germline V gene has CDR1 SGHTA and CDR2 FQGNSA. With 4 bases clipped from V and 3 bases from J, the junction kept 4 bases outside the gene matches. The CDR3 spans 14 residues. CDR3 amino acids: CASSYGQGIYEQYF. CDR3 nucleotides: TGTGCCAGCAGCTACGGACAGGGGATCTACGAGCAGTACTTC.

The CDR3 is CASNGPQGAFF. The DNA of the CDR3 is TGCGCCAGCAACGGCCCACAGGGAGCTTTCTTT. This rearrangement joins TRBV5-1 to TRBJ1-1; D might be TRBD1 (6 bases). The germline CDR1 and CDR2 sequences are SGHRS and YFSETQ. The CDR3 spans 11 residues. Trimming took off 6 bases at V and 10 bases at J, with 13 bases between the two ends.

The chain uses TRBV9 and TRBJ2-5; 10 bases line up with TRBD1. CDR3 size: 16 residues. Germline CDR1 SGDLS, CDR2 YYNGEE. Losses at the gene ends were 2 bases for V and 1 base for J; bases not matched to a gene: 5. CDR3: CASSVGTGASQETQYF. DNA for the CDR3: TGTGCCAGCAGCGTCGGGACAGGGGCGTCCCAAGAGACCCAGTACTTC. The variable domain in full, completed from reference TRBV9 and TRBJ2-5, reads DSGVTQTPKHLITATGQRVTLRCSPRSGDLSVYWYQQSLDQGLQFLIQYYNGEERAKGNILERFSAQQFPDLHSELNLSSLELGDSALYFCASSVGTGASQETQYFGPGTRLLVL.

The chain uses TRBV5-1 and TRBJ2-3; D remains ambiguous. The CDR3 covers 13 residues. V dropped 3 bases and J dropped 4 bases, with 9 bases sitting between them. Germline loops: CDR1 SGHRS, CDR2 YFSETQ. The CDR3 DNA reads as TGCGCCAGCAGCTCGGTCGTATCAGATACGCAGTATTTT. This encodes CASSSVVSDTQYF.

The gene calls are TRBV5-3 and TRBJ2-1, with a possible D match to TRBD2 (5 bases). TRBV5-3 qualifies as an ORF whose function is uncertain. The CDR3 runs 16 residues. V was pared by 4 bases and J by 0 bases, with 14 bases between. CDR3 protein: CARSGIASCSYNEQFF. In nucleotides, the CDR3 is TGTGCCAGAAGCGGGATAGCGAGTTGCTCCTACAATGAGCAGTTCTTC.

The chain uses TRBV7-2 and TRBJ2-7; maybe TRBD2 (6 bases). The CDR3 length is 12 residues. Trimming removed 1 base from V and 7 bases from J, with 8 bases in between. Germline loops: CDR1 SGHTA, CDR2 FQGNSA. The chain's CDR3 is CASSLVGSEQYF. The CDR3 DNA follows: TGTGCCAGCAGCTTAGTCGGGAGTGAGCAGTACTTC.

V is TRBV29-1 and J is TRBJ1-1, with D unclear. The CDR3 runs to 11 residues. Germline assignment: CDR1 SQVTM and CDR2 ANQGSEA. Trimming pared 6 bases from V and 4 bases from J, leaving 9 bases between. The CDR3 spells CSVRRGTEAFF. For the CDR3, the DNA is TGCAGCGTGAGACGGGGCACTGAAGCTTTCTTT.

This clone was detected a few times. The genes are TRBV27 and TRBJ1-5; D remains ambiguous. V was shortened by 5 bases and J by 6 bases, with 17 bases between the two germline ends. The CDR3 is 15 amino acids. Germline values: CDR1 MNHEY, CDR2 SMNVEV (reference sequence). The CDR3 DNA is TGTGCCAGCAGTCCCTCCTCGATTAGCGCTCAGCCCCAGCATTTT. It translates to CASSPSSISAQPQHF.

The rearrangement joins TRBV7-9 to TRBJ2-7, with 10 bases matching TRBD1. The CDR3 loop spans 15 amino acids. CDR1 and CDR2 from the germline V gene are SEHNR and FQNEAQ (reference sequence). The V and J ends lost 4 bases and 3 bases, in that order; junction bases with no gene match: 6. The CDR3 sequence: CASSYRGTGVYEQYF. As DNA, the CDR3 is TGTGCCAGCAGCTACCGTGGGACAGGGGTCTACGAGCAGTACTTC.

The V call is TRBV11-1, the J call TRBJ2-5, with D maybe TRBD1 (5 bases). CDR1 is SGHAT, CDR2 FQDESV, per germline (reference sequence). Trimming removed 3 bases at V and 1 base at J, with 6 bases between. This CDR3 region has 13 residues. CDR3 in amino acids: CASSLGPQETQYF. CDR3 sequence (DNA): TGTGCCAGCAGCTTGGGGCCCCAAGAGACCCAGTACTTC.